The next 18 T cell receptor beta chains were all read from a single sample in a study of cytomegalovirus exposure and HLA in healthy donors. PCR was performed using 60 Vbeta and 13 Jbeta primers. The protocol was immunoSEQ multiplex PCR, while the TCRdb copy is restricted to in-frame clones and leaves out a portion. The sample has about 180,000 clones; more than 75% are singletons. Input material: PBMCs. These receptors all stem from a woman aged 25-40 years in good health and CMV-seropositive.

The J gene is TRBJ2-6, the V gene TRBV7-8; no definite D call. The CDR3 runs 18 residues. Between the trimmed V and J ends, which lost 5 bases and 2 bases, there was a span of 19 bases. The germline gives CDR1 SGHVS, CDR2 FQNEAQ. The CDR3: CASSVFWAPPAGANVLTF. The CDR3 nucleotides read TGTGCCAGCAGCGTCTTTTGGGCCCCGCCCGCTGGGGCCAACGTCCTGACTTTC.

The chain uses TRBV15 and TRBJ2-4; D might be TRBD2 (6 bases). V lost 3 bases and J 8 bases, leaving 11 bases between the germline ends. The germline CDR1 and CDR2 sequences are LNHNV and YYDKDF (reference sequence). This CDR3 region has 13 residues. The CDR3 nucleotides read TGTGCCACCAGCAGCGGGGGTTCAGACATTCAGTACTTC. Its translation: CATSSGGSDIQYF.

The chain couples TRBV9 to TRBJ2-1; 9 nucleotides line up with TRBD2. The CDR3 spans 16 residues. CDR1 is SGDLS, CDR2 YYNGEE, per germline. V shed 0 bases, J shed 9 bases, and the junction held 10 bases outside the gene matches. CDR3 nucleotide sequence: TGTGCCAGCAGCGTAGCTCCGCGGGGGGGCGGTGGTGAGCAGTTCTTC. Protein: CASSVAPRGGGGEQFF.

V is TRBV28 and J is TRBJ2-2; a possible D gene is TRBD1 (7 bases). This CDR3 comprises 15 residues. V lost 3 bases, J lost 6 bases, and 14 bases lay in between. The V gene's germline CDR1 is MDHEN and CDR2 SYDVKM. CDR3 DNA sequence: TGTGCCAGCAGTTTGGGGGGCAGGGGGTCCGGGGAGCTGTTTTTT. As protein: CASSLGGRGSGELFF.

This chain joins TRBV30 and TRBJ1-3; D call uncertain. Germline lookup yields CDR1 GTSNPN and CDR2 SVGIG (reference sequence). The V end lost 3 bases, the J end lost 4 bases, and 10 bases lay between the germline ends. CDR3 length equals 13 residues. The CDR3 reads CAWSLYPGNTIYF. The CDR3, as DNA: TGTGCCTGGAGCCTATATCCCGGAAACACCATATATTTT.

The gene calls are TRBV6-5 and TRBJ2-6; D call uncertain. The germline V gene encodes CDR1 MNHEY and CDR2 SVGAGI. The V gene lost 6 bases and the J gene lost 0 bases, with 9 bases spanning the gap. The CDR3 is made up of 15 amino acids. CDR3 nucleotide sequence: TGTGCCAGCAGGACTCCTAGCTCTGGGGCCAACGTCCTGACTTTC. It codes for CASRTPSSGANVLTF.

The rearrangement uses TRBV7-9 and TRBJ2-3; perhaps TRBD2 as D (7 bases). The CDR3 runs 18 residues. CDR1 and CDR2 from the germline V gene are SEHNR and FQNEAQ (reference sequence). Between the trimmed V and J ends, which lost 5 bases and 2 bases, there was a span of 23 bases. This CDR3 is CASSATGGGHRVTDTQYF. DNA for the CDR3: TGTGCCAGCAGCGCCACTGGCGGGGGACACCGGGTCACAGATACGCAGTATTTT.

This clone was found a few times. The CDR3 nucleotides are TGTGCCAGCAGTACCTCGAGCGGCCACCGGGGCTACACCTTC. Protein product: CASSTSSGHRGYTF. The rearrangement uses TRBV6-5 and TRBJ1-2; D is uncertain. The CDR3 is made up of 14 amino acids. Germline assignment: CDR1 MNHEY and CDR2 SVGAGI. The V gene lost 5 bases and the J gene lost 8 bases, with 18 bases spanning the gap.

Of note for this clone: The identical CDR3 is also encoded by other nucleotide sequences in the sample. The V call is TRBV11-2, the J call TRBJ1-2, with 10 bases identical to TRBD1. V shed 3 bases, J shed 5 bases, and the junction held 3 bases outside the gene matches. Germline values: CDR1 SGHAT, CDR2 FQNNGV. The CDR3 totals 14 residues. The CDR3 DNA reads TGTGCCAGCAGCTTTGACAGGGGGCAATATGGCTACACCTTC. It is translated as CASSFDRGQYGYTF.

The chain links TRBV18 to TRBJ1-2, with TRBD1 matching over 7 bases. The J segment lost 6 bases and the V segment lost 6 bases, leaving 10 bases of the junction unmatched. This CDR3 region has 14 residues. Looked up from germline, CDR1 is KGHSH and CDR2 is LQKENI. In DNA, the CDR3 is TGTGCCAGCTCCCTTCCCAGGACAGGCGATGGCTACACCTTC. Translated, it gives CASSLPRTGDGYTF.

In this sample, this clone turned up a few times. The chain links TRBV11-3 to TRBJ1-1; the match to TRBD1 covers 8 bases. This CDR3 comprises 14 residues. J was trimmed by 6 bases and V by 1 base; bases with no gene match: 4. Germline lookup yields CDR1 SGHNT and CDR2 YENEEA. Written as DNA, the CDR3 is TGTGCCAGCAGCTTAGTTCAGGGGGCTGCTGAAGCTTTCTTT. Translating it yields CASSLVQGAAEAFF.

The chain has TRBV19 and TRBJ1-2; no clear D. V shed 3 bases and J shed 4 bases, with 9 bases lying between them. Germline-derived CDR1 and CDR2 are LNHDA and SQIVND (reference sequence). The CDR3 spans 13 residues. In DNA, the CDR3 is TGTGCCAGTAGTATGGGCAGAGCCTATGGCTACACCTTC. This gives the protein CASSMGRAYGYTF. Together with reference TRBV19 and TRBJ1-2, the CDR3 gives the full variable domain: DGGITQSPKYLFRKEGQNVTLSCEQNLNHDAMYWYRQDPGQGLRLIYYSQIVNDFQKGDIAEGYSVSREKKESFPLTVTSAQKNPTAFYLCASSMGRAYGYTFGSGTRLTVV.

V is TRBV10-3 and J is TRBJ1-5; 8 nucleotides align to TRBD1. CDR3 size: 13 residues. V was pared by 7 bases and J by 5 bases, with 4 bases of the junction left unmatched. The germline V gene encodes CDR1 ENHRY and CDR2 SYGVKD. The CDR3, as DNA: TGTGCCATCAAATCGGGACAGGATCAGCCCCAGCATTTT. It encodes CAIKSGQDQPQHF.

V and J are TRBV18 and TRBJ2-2; D might be TRBD2 (5 bases). V was trimmed by 2 bases and J by 1 base, leaving 8 bases between them. The CDR3 length is 15 residues. Germline-derived CDR1 and CDR2 are KGHSH and LQKENI. CDR3 sequence reads: CASSPIEGNTGELFF. Here the CDR3 DNA reads TGTGCCAGCTCACCAATAGAGGGGAACACCGGGGAGCTGTTTTTT.

The CDR3, as DNA: TGCAGCGGGGGGACTAGCGGGGGGGGTTACAATGAGCAGTTCTTC. Its protein is CSGGTSGGGYNEQFF. The rearrangement joins TRBV29-1 to TRBJ2-1; the match to TRBD2 covers 16 bases. Germline V gene sequence: CDR1 SQVTM, CDR2 ANQGSEA. The CDR3 consists of 15 residues. V shed 7 bases and J 4 bases; nucleotides not matched to a gene: 4.

The CDR3 here is CASRYPGAGASYTF. DNA for the CDR3: TGTGCCAGCAGATATCCCGGGGCAGGGGCTAGCTACACCTTC. This chain uses TRBV27 with TRBJ1-2, with D possibly TRBD1 on 6 matching bases. Germline V gene lookup returns CDR1 MNHEY and CDR2 SMNVEV (reference sequence). V lost 6 bases, J lost 9 bases, and 20 bases lay in between. The CDR3 spans 14 residues.

This chain connects TRBV9 to TRBJ2-2, with a weak D call TRBD1 (5 bases). Germline V lookup: CDR1 SGDLS, CDR2 YYNGEE. Trimming removed 7 bases from V and 4 bases from J, with 14 bases in between. This CDR3 has 14 residues. As DNA, the CDR3 is TGTGCCAGCCAAGCCGGACAATCCACCGGGGAGCTGTTTTTT. Residues: CASQAGQSTGELFF.

The chain uses TRBV5-1 and TRBJ2-5, with TRBD1 identical over 10 bases. The J call could be wrong; TRBJ2-7 is a better fit for the DNA end. The CDR3 extends over 15 amino acids. Germline CDR1 and CDR2: SGHRS and YFSETQ. The DNA for the CDR3 is TGCGCCAGCAGTCGTTCCGGGACAGGGGAGTACGAGCAGTACTTC. Translated, it gives CASSRSGTGEYEQYF.